This T cell receptor (beta chain) was captured by sequencing in a study of blood T cell repertoires in COVID-19. Study in general: Spain, Italy and the United States supplied samples that represented acute and convalescent COVID-19. From T cells, B-cell-depleted T cells, or PBMCs came the material, which was cDNA or gDNA.

Germline V lookup: CDR1 SGDLS, CDR2 YYNGEE. After removal of 0 bases from V and 11 bases from J, the junction contained 3 bases not matched to a gene. The CDR3 runs to 14 residues. As processed by the authors: Estimates of nucleated cell counts were drawn from the amplification of reference gene primers. The table came from immunoSEQ multiplex PCR; TCRdb's copy has only in-frame clones and leaves some out. V and J calls and clone size are those listed in that table; D and trimming were worked out from the DNA. The repertoire has about 90,000 clones, 85% to 95% of them found once; the top ten carry roughly 6.6%.

The J gene is TRBJ1-6, the V gene TRBV9; 9 bases are a match to TRBD1. The sequenced material came from peripheral blood. This receptor was obtained from an older woman with active COVID-19. The CDR3 spells CASSVADRGPPLHF. The CDR3 nucleotides are TGTGCCAGCAGCGTAGCGGACAGGGGCCCACCCCTCCACTTT.